Listed below are T cell receptor beta chains from one sample, sequenced in a study of blood T cell repertoires in COVID-19. The protocol was immunoSEQ multiplex PCR, while the TCRdb copy is restricted to in-frame clones and leaves out a portion. This table holds 300,000 to 450,000 clones, roughly 86% found once. Sample: peripheral blood. The source of these receptors is a woman in her sixties with COVID-19, enrolled during active disease. Both conserved end residues are part of each CDR3. The D gene is left open where the match is weak. A clone size is listed for some rows: how often the clone was seen (once, few, many), or a class if it is expanded.

v_call: TRBV6-1
j_call: TRBJ1-5
d_call: NA
clone_size: few
cdr3_nt: TGTGCCAGCAGTGAAGCTTGGGCAGATGGGCAGCCCCAGCATTTT
cdr3_aa: CASSEAWADGQPQHF

v_call: TRBV6-5
j_call: TRBJ1-1
d_call: TRBD1
clone_size: once
cdr3_nt: TGTGCCAGCAGTTACGCACCTACAGGGGGGAGAACTGAAGCTTTCTTT
cdr3_aa: CASSYAPTGGRTEAFF

v_call: TRBV27
j_call: TRBJ1-2
d_call: NA
clone_size: NA
cdr3_nt: TGTGCCAGCAGTCCACAGGGCCACTATGGCTACACCTTC
cdr3_aa: CASSPQGHYGYTF

v_call: TRBV11-3
j_call: TRBJ2-1
d_call: TRBD2
clone_size: NA
cdr3_nt: TGTGCCAGCAGCCCACGGGGGGGCGGTGAGCAGTTCTTC
cdr3_aa: CASSPRGGGEQFF

v_call: TRBV2
j_call: TRBJ2-7
d_call: NA
clone_size: few
cdr3_nt: TGTGCCAGCAGTGAATCTGGGGACGGGGGTGATGGCGAGCAGTACTTC
cdr3_aa: CASSESGDGGDGEQYF

v_call: TRBV2
j_call: TRBJ2-7
d_call: TRBD1
clone_size: NA
cdr3_nt: TGTGCCAGCAGTTCCGGGACAGGGTTTTACGAGCAGTACTTC
cdr3_aa: CASSSGTGFYEQYF

v_call: TRBV5-1
j_call: TRBJ2-5
d_call: TRBD1
clone_size: NA
cdr3_nt: TGCGCCAGCAGCAGGCGACAGGGACCCCAAGAGACCCAGTACTTC
cdr3_aa: CASSRRQGPQETQYF

v_call: TRBV12-3/TRBV12-4
j_call: TRBJ1-1
d_call: NA
clone_size: NA
cdr3_nt: TGTGCCAGCGCCTACACGGACAGCACTGAAGCTTTCTTT
cdr3_aa: CASAYTDSTEAFF

v_call: TRBV5-1
j_call: TRBJ1-1
d_call: NA
clone_size: NA
cdr3_nt: TGCGCCAGCAGCTCAACAGCGAACACTGAAGCTTTCTTT
cdr3_aa: CASSSTANTEAFF

v_call: TRBV5-1
j_call: TRBJ1-4
d_call: NA
clone_size: NA
cdr3_nt: TGCGCCAGCAGCTTGAGCCAGGGAAATGAAAAACTGTTTTTT
cdr3_aa: CASSLSQGNEKLFF

v_call: TRBV18
j_call: TRBJ2-7
d_call: NA
clone_size: NA
cdr3_nt: TGTGCCAGCTCACTACTACCCCCGGCGTCAGGGATATCCTACGAGCAGTACTTC
cdr3_aa: CASSLLPPASGISYEQYF

v_call: TRBV19
j_call: TRBJ2-2
d_call: TRBD1
clone_size: NA
cdr3_nt: TGTGCCAGTAGCCCAGGACAGGCGAACACCGGGGAGCTGTTTTTT
cdr3_aa: CASSPGQANTGELFF

v_call: TRBV28
j_call: TRBJ1-2
d_call: TRBD1
clone_size: NA
cdr3_nt: TGTGCCAGCAGTCCTGACAGGGTTTATGGCTACACCTTC
cdr3_aa: CASSPDRVYGYTF

v_call: TRBV7-9
j_call: TRBJ1-2
d_call: NA
clone_size: NA
cdr3_nt: TGTGCCAGCAGCCCAGTCCCGGGGAGGCGTGACTATGGCTACACCTTC
cdr3_aa: CASSPVPGRRDYGYTF

v_call: TRBV23-1
j_call: TRBJ1-1
d_call: NA
clone_size: NA
cdr3_nt: TGCGCCAGCAGGGGGCAGGGGATGAACACTGAAGCTTTCTTT
cdr3_aa: CASRGQGMNTEAFF

v_call: TRBV5-1
j_call: TRBJ2-3
d_call: NA
clone_size: NA
cdr3_nt: TGCGCCAGCAGCGTATTACAGGGTTCCCGCACAGATACGCAGTATTTT
cdr3_aa: CASSVLQGSRTDTQYF

v_call: TRBV10-3
j_call: TRBJ2-7
d_call: NA
clone_size: NA
cdr3_nt: TGTGCCACCCAGGGAAGCACCCACGAGCAGTACTTC
cdr3_aa: CATQGSTHEQYF

v_call: TRBV5-4
j_call: TRBJ1-2
d_call: TRBD1
clone_size: NA
cdr3_nt: TGTGCCAGCAGCTTCCCGGGACAGGGGGACTATGGCTACACCTTC
cdr3_aa: CASSFPGQGDYGYTF

v_call: TRBV7-2
j_call: TRBJ2-1
d_call: TRBD2
clone_size: NA
cdr3_nt: TGTGCCAGCAGCGCGACTAGCGGGGGGGGCGGTGGCTCCTACAATGAGCAGTTCTTC
cdr3_aa: CASSATSGGGGGSYNEQFF

v_call: TRBV7-9
j_call: TRBJ1-6
d_call: TRBD1
clone_size: NA
cdr3_nt: TGTGCCAGCAGCTCGACAGGGGACCTTGGTACCCTCCACTTT
cdr3_aa: CASSSTGDLGTLHF

v_call: TRBV20-1
j_call: TRBJ2-7
d_call: NA
clone_size: NA
cdr3_nt: TGCAGTGCTAGAGAACGGAGCGAGCAGTACTTC
cdr3_aa: CSARERSEQYF